Here is one T cell receptor (beta chain) with its context. The data derive from a study of T cell responses to AZD1222 COVID-19 vaccine. Only in-frame clones appear in the TCRdb table, and some are missing; sequencing was by immunoSEQ multiplex PCR. The sample yields approximately 130,000 clones, about nine tenths seen once. The source is an adult in good health. The specimen was peripheral blood, collected on day 0 of AZD1222 vaccination.

Here the CDR3 reads CASSSRGINEKLFF. As DNA, the CDR3 is TGTGCCAGCAGCTCGCGAGGAATCAATGAAAAACTGTTTTTT. This chain uses TRBV7-8 with TRBJ1-4; D remains ambiguous. This CDR3 has 14 amino acids. Trimming cost V 4 bases and J 5 bases, with 11 bases left between them. Germline V lookup: CDR1 SGHVS, CDR2 FQNEAQ.